This T cell receptor beta chain was recovered during a study of T cell responses to AZD1222 COVID-19 vaccine. Across the study: Pooled together were second doses at about 4 or about 12 weeks.

Study-wide findings and caveats: Repertoire sampling happened only post peak T cell response. Baseline serology detected seropositivity in only five or six AZD1222 recipients.

TCRdb keeps only in-frame clones here, not all; method: immunoSEQ multiplex PCR. Of about 92,000 clones in the sample, approximately 90% were seen once. V was shortened by 4 bases and J by 4 bases, with 6 bases between the two germline ends. This CDR3 region has 12 residues. Per the germline V gene, CDR1 is SGHKS and CDR2 is YYEKEE (reference sequence). Comment on this clone: The antigen remains unidentified. The sample contains more than one DNA sequence encoding this CDR3.

Material: peripheral blood, obtained on day 0 of AZD1222 vaccination. The chain has TRBV5-5 and TRBJ1-3; no firm D call. This TCR came from an adult in good health. The DNA of the CDR3 is TGTGCCAGCAGCCTGGAGGGAAACACCATATATTTT. It encodes CASSLEGNTIYF.